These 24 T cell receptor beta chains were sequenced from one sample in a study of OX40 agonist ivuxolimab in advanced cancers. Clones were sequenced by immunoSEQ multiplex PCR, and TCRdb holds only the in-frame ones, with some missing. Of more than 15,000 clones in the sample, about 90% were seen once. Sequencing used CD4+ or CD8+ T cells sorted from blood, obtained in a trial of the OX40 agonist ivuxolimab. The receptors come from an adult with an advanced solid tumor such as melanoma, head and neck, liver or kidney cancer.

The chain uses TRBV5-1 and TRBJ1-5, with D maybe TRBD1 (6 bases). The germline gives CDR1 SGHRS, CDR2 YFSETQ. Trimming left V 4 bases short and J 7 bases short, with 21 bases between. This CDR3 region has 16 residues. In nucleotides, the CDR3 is TGCGCCAGCAGCCCGGGAGGCGGGGGCGCAGGACAGCCCCAGCATTTT. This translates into CASSPGGGGAGQPQHF. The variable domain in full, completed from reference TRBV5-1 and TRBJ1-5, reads KAGVTQTPRYLIKTRGQQVTLSCSPISGHRSVSWYQQTPGQGLQFLFEYFSETQRNKGNFPGRFSGRQFSNSRSEMNVSTLELGDSALYLCASSPGGGGAGQPQHFGDGTRLSIL.

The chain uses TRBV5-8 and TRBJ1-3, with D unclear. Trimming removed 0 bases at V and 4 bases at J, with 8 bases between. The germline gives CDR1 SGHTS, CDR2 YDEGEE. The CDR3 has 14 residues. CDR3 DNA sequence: TGTGCCAGCAGCTTGGCAGGAACAGGAAACACCATATATTTT. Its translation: CASSLAGTGNTIYF.

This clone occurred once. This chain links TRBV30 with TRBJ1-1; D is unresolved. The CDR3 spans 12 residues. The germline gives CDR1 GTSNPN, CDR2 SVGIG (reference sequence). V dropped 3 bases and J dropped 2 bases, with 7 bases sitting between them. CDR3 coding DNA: TGTGCCTGGAGCTCAACTAACACTGAAGCTTTCTTT. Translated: CAWSSTNTEAFF.

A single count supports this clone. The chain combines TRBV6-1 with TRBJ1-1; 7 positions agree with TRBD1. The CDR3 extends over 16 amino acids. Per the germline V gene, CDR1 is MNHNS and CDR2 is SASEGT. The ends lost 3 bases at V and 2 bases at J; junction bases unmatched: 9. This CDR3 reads CASSDPMTGRNTEAFF. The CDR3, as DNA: TGTGCCAGCAGTGACCCAATGACAGGGAGAAACACTGAAGCTTTCTTT.

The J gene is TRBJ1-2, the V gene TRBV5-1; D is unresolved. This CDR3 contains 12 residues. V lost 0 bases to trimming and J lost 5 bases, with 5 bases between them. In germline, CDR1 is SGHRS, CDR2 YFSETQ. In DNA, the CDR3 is TGCGCCAGCAGCTTGGATCCATATGGCTACACCTTC. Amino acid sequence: CASSLDPYGYTF.

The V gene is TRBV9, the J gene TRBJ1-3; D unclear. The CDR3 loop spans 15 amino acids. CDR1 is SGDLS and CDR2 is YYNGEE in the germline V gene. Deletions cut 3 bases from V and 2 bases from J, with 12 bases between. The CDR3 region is CASSGTRTPGNTIYF. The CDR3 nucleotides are TGTGCCAGCAGCGGAACCAGGACCCCTGGAAACACCATATATTTT.

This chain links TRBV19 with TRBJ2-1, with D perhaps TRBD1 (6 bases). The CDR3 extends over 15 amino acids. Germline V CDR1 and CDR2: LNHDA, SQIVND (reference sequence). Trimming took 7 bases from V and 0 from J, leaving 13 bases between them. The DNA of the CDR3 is TGTGCCAGTACCACAGGGACGAGCTCCTACAATGAGCAGTTCTTC. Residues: CASTTGTSSYNEQFF.

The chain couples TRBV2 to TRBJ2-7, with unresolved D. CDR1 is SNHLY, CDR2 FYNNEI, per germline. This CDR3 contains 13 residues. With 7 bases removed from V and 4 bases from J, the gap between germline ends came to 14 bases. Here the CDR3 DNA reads TGTGCCAGCACCGTTGGGATGGCGTACGAGCAGTACTTC. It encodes CASTVGMAYEQYF.

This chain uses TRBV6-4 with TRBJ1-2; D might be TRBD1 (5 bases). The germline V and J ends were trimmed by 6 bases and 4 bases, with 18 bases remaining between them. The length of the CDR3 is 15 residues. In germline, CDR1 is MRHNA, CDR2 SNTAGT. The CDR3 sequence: CASRPGAGPGYGYTF. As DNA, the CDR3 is TGTGCCAGCAGGCCCGGCGCGGGGCCGGGCTATGGCTACACCTTC.

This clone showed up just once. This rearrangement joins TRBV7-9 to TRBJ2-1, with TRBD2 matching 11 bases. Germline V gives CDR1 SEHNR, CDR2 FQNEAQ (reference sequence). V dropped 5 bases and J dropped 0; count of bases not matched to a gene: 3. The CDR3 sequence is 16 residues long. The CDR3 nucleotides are TGTGCCAGCAGCCCACTAGCGGGGGCCTCCTACAATGAGCAGTTCTTC. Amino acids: CASSPLAGASYNEQFF.

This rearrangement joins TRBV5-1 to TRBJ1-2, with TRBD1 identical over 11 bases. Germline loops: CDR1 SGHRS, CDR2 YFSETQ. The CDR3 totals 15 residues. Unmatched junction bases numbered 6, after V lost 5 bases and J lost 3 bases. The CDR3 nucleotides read TGCGCCAGCAGGCAGCCGGGACAGGGGGACTATGGCTACACCTTC. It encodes CASRQPGQGDYGYTF.

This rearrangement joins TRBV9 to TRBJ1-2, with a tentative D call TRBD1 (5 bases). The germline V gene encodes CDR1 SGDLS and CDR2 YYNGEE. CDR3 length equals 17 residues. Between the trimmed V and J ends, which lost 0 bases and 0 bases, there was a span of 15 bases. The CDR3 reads CASSVALEGETNYGYTF. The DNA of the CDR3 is TGTGCCAGCAGCGTAGCTTTGGAAGGGGAAACTAACTATGGCTACACCTTC.

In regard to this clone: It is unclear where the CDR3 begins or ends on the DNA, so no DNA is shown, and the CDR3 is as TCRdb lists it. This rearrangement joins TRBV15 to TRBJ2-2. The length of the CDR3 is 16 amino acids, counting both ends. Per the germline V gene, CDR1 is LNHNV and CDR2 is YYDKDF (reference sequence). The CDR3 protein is CATSSFGEGHTGELFF.

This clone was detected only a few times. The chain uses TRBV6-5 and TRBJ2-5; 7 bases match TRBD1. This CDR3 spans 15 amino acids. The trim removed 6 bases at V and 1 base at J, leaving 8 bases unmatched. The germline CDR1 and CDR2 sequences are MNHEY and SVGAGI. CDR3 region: CASRPPGTVQETQYF. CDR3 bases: TGTGCCAGCAGACCGCCTGGGACAGTCCAAGAGACCCAGTACTTC.

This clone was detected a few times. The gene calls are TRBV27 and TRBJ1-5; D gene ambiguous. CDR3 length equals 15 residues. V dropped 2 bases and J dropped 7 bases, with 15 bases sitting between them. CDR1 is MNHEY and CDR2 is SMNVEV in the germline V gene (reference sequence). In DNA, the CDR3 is TGTGCCAGCAGTTTACTGCCCCCAGGCGGACAGCCCCAGCATTTT. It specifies CASSLLPPGGQPQHF.

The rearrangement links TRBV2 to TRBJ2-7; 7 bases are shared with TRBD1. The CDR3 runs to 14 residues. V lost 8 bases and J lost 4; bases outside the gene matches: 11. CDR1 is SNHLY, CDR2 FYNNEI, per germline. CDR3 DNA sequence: TGTGCCAGCGGATCAACAGGGGTAATATACGAGCAGTACTTC. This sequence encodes CASGSTGVIYEQYF.

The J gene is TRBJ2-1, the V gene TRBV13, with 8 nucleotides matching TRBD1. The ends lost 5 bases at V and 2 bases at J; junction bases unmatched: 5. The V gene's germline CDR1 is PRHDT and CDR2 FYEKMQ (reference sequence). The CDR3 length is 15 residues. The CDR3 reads CASSAGGSTYNEQFF. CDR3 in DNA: TGTGCCAGCAGCGCAGGGGGCAGCACCTACAATGAGCAGTTCTTC.

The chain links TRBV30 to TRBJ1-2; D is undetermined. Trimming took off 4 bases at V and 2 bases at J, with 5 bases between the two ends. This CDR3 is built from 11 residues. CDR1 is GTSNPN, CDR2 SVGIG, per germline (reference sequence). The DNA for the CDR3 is TGTGCCTGGACAGACAACTATGGCTACACCTTC. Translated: CAWTDNYGYTF.

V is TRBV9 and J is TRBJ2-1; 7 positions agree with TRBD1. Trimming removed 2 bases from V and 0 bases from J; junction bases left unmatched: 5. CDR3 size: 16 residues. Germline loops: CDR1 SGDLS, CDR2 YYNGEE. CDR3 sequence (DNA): TGTGCCAGCAGCGTGTTCGGGGACAGCTCCTACAATGAGCAGTTCTTC. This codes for CASSVFGDSSYNEQFF.

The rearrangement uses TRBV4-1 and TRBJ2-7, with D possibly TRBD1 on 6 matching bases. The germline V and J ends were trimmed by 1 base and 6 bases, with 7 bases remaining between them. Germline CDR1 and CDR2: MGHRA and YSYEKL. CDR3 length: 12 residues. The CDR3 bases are TGCGCCAGCAGCCAAGGGGGGCGCGAGCAGTACTTC. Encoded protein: CASSQGGREQYF.

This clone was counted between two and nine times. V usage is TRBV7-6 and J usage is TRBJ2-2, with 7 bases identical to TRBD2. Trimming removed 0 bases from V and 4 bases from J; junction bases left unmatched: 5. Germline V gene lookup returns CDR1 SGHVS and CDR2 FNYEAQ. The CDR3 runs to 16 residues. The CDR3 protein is CASSLAPWGGTGELFF. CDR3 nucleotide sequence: TGTGCCAGCAGCTTAGCGCCGTGGGGGGGCACCGGGGAGCTGTTTTTT. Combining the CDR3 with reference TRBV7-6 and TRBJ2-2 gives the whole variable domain GAGVSQSPRYKVTKRGQDVALRCDPISGHVSLYWYRQALGQGPEFLTYFNYEAQQDKSGLPNDRFSAERPEGSISTLTIQRTEQRDSAMYRCASSLAPWGGTGELFFGEGSRLTVL.

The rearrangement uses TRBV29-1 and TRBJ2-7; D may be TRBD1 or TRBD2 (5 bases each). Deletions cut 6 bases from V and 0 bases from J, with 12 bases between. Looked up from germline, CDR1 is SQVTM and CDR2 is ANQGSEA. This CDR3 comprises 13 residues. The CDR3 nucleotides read TGCAGCGTCCGGGACGGAGTCTCCTACGAGCAGTACTTC. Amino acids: CSVRDGVSYEQYF.

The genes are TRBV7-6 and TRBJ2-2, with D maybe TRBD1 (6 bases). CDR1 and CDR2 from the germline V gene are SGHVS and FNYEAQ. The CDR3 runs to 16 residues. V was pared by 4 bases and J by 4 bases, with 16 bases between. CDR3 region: CASSSPGTPVTGELFF. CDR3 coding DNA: TGTGCCAGCAGCTCCCCCGGGACACCTGTCACCGGGGAGCTGTTTTTT.

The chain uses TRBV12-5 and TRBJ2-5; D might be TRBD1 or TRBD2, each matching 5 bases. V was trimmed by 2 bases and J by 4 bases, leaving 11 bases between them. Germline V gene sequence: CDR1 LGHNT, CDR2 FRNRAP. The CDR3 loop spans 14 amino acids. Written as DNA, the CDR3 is TGTGCTAGTGGTTTGTCGGGGCGTTTAGAGACCCAGTACTTC. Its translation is CASGLSGRLETQYF.